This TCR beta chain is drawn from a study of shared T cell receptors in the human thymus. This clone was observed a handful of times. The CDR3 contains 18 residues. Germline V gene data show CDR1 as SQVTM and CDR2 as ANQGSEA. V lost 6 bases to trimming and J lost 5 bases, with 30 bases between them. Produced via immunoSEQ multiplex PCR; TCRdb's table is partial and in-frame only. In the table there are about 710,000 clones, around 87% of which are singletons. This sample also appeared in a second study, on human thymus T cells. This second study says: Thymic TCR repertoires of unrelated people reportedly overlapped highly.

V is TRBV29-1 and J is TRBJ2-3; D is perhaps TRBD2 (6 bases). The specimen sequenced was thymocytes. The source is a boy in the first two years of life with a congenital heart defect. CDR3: CSVPDLYSRGNRIDTQYF. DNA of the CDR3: TGCAGCGTCCCGGACCTCTATAGCCGGGGGAACCGGATAGATACGCAGTATTTT.